The source of this T cell receptor (beta chain) is a study of sequential checkpoint blockade in melanoma (dated by TCRdb to between 2018 and 2020). The study in broad terms: Patients were randomized 1:1 to first-line nivolumab followed by ipilimumab (arm A) or ipilimumab followed by nivolumab (arm B). Maintenance nivolumab came after both trial sequences.

The immunoSEQ Assay was used to immunosequence TCRbeta CDR3 regions from genomic DNA. Before high-throughput sequencing, the genomic DNA was amplified using bias-controlled multiplex PCR. The source study handled its data this way. To quantify the absolute abundance of each unique TCRbeta CDR3 region, the sequences were collapsed and filtered. Clonality, defined as 1 minus Pielou's evenness, was calculated using productive rearrangements only. A previously published method was used to identify clones whose frequencies were significantly greater in on-treatment samples than in baseline samples. The table comes from immuneACCESS by way of TCRdb, which keeps in-frame sequences with V and J called. Part of the clones is missing from these tables; in studies checked, under half for an unresolved V gene and the rest for unknown reasons. The V and J calls and the clone size are those of that table, but D and trimming were determined from the DNA. The sample table holds some 20,000 clones, of which roughly four fifths were seen once. The ten biggest clones cover 51% of the sample.

General study outcomes and caveats: Larger, independent patient cohorts are needed to validate the response-prediction model that combines TCR metrics and mutation burden.

Regarding this clone: Its antigen remains unidentified. No base qualities exist here, and no much larger clone lies one base off it.

This specimen's treatment or condition label, interpreted: randomized to nivolumab then ipilimumab (arm A) or the reverse (arm B). None of the patients in the trial had previously been given DNA-damaging chemotherapy. Thawed PBMCs were sorted on a FACS Aria II flow cytometer to isolate live CD3+CD8+ cells negative for CD19 and CD56. Samples were obtained from patients with melanoma enrolled in CheckMate 064, a randomized, open-label phase II trial of sequential checkpoint blockade. Leukapheresis was used to collect peripheral blood mononuclear cells, which were then purified with Ficoll-Paque and frozen in human serum with about 10% DMSO. Immediately after sorting, the purity of sorted blood CD3+CD8+ cells was verified to be >95%, after which DNA was extracted. This sequence originates from a human donor with melanoma. The sample consisted of CD8+ T cells sorted from blood (inferred from file names), taken from a patient given nivolumab and ipilimumab in sequence.

The nucleotides read TGTGCCAGCACACCGGGACAGGGAAGTAACTATGGCTACACCTTC. This gives the protein CASTPGQGSNYGYTF. The rearrangement combines TRBV6-5 with TRBJ1-2; TRBD1 fits 9 bases in the junction. CDR1 and CDR2 were assigned from the germline V gene as MNHEY and SVGAGI. From its cysteine to its phenylalanine, the CDR3 spans 15 amino acids. Only the CDR3 part of the read is kept: 45 bases, read in frame from the first base. Unmatched junction bases come to 7, with V trimmed by 7 bases and J by 1 base.